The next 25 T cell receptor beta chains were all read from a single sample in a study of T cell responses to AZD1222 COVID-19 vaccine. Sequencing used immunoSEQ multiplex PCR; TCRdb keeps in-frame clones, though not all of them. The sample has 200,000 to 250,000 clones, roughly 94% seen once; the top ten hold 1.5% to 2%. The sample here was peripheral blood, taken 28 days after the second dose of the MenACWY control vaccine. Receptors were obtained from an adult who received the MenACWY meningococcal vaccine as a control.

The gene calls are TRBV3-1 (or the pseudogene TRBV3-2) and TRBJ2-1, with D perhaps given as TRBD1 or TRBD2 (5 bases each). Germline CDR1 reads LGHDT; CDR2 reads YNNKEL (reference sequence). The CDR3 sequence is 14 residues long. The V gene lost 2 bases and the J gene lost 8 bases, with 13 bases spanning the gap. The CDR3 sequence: CASSQRSRGDEQFF. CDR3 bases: TGTGCCAGCAGCCAACGCAGTAGAGGGGATGAGCAGTTCTTC.

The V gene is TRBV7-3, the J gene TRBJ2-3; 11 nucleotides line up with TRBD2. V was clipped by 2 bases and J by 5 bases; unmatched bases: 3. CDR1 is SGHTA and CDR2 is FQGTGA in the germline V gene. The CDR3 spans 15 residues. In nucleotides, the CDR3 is TGTGCCAGCAGCTTATTAGCGGGAGGGGAAGATACGCAGTATTTT. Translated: CASSLLAGGEDTQYF.

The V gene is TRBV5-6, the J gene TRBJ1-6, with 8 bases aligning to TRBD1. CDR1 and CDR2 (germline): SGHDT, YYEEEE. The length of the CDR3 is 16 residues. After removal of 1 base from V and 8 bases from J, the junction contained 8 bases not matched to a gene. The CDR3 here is CASSLRQGLVDSPLHF. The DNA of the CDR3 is TGTGCCAGCAGCTTGAGACAGGGGTTAGTTGATTCACCCCTCCACTTT.

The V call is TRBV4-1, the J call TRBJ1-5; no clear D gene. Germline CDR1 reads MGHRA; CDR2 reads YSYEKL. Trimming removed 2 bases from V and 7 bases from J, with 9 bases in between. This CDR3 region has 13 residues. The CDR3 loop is CASSQTILQPQHF. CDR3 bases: TGCGCCAGCAGCCAAACAATTTTACAGCCCCAGCATTTT.

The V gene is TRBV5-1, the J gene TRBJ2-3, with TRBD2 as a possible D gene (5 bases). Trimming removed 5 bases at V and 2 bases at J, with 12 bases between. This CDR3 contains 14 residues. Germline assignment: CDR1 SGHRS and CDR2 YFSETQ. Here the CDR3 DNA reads TGCGCCAGCAGTTTTGGGGAGATCACAGATACGCAGTATTTT. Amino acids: CASSFGEITDTQYF.

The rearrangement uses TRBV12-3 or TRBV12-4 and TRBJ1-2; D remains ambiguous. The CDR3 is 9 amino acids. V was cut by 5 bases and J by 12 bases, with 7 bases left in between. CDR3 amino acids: CASSPSDTF. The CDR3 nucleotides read TGTGCCAGCAGTCCCAGTGACACCTTC.

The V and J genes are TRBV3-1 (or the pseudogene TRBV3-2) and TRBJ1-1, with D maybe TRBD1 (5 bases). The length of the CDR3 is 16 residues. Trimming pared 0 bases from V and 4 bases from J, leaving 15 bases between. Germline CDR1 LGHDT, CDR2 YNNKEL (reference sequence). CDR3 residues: CASSQDGGGDGTEAFF. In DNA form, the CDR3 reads TGTGCCAGCAGCCAAGACGGAGGAGGGGATGGCACTGAAGCTTTCTTT.

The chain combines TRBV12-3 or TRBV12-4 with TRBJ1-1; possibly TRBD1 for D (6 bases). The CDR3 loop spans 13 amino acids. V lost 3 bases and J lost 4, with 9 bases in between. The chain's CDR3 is CASSLGHGTEAFF. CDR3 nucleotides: TGTGCCAGCAGTTTGGGACACGGCACTGAAGCTTTCTTT.

CDR3 DNA: TGTGCCAGCAGGCGTACTAGCGGGAGTCCCCACGAGCAGTACTTC. It encodes CASRRTSGSPHEQYF. The V call is TRBV7-9, the J call TRBJ2-7, with TRBD2 matching over 11 bases. Germline V lookup: CDR1 SEHNR, CDR2 FQNEAQ (reference sequence). The CDR3 sequence is 15 residues long. V shed 6 bases, J shed 5 bases, and the junction held 9 bases outside the gene matches.

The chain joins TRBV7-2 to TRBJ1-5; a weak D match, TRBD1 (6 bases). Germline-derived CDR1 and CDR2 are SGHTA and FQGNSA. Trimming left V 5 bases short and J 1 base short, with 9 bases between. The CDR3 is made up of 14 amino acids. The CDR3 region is CASSQQGSNQPQHF. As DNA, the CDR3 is TGTGCCAGCAGCCAACAGGGAAGCAATCAGCCCCAGCATTTT.

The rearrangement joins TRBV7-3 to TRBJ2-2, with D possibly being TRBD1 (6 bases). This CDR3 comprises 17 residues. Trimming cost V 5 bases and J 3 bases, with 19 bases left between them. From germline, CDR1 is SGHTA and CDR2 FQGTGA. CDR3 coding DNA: TGTGCCAGCAGCCCATCACAGGGACATTGGGACACCGGGGAGCTGTTTTTT. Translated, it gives CASSPSQGHWDTGELFF. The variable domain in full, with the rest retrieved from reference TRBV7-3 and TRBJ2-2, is GAGVSQTPSNKVTEKGKYVELRCDPISGHTALYWYRQSLGQGPEFLIYFQGTGAADDSGLPNDRFFAVRPEGSVSTLKIQRTERGDSAVYLCASSPSQGHWDTGELFFGEGSRLTVL.

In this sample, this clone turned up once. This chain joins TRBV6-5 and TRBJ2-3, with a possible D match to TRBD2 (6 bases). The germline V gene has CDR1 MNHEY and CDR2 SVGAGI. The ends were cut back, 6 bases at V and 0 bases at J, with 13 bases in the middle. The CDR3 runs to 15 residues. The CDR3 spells CASSPSAGSTDTQYF. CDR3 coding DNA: TGTGCCAGCAGCCCCTCGGCGGGAAGCACAGATACGCAGTATTTT.

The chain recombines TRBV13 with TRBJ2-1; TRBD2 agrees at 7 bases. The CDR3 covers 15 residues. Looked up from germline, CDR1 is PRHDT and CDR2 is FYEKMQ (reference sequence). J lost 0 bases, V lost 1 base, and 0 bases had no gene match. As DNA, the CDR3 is TGTGCCAGCAGCTTAGCGGGAGGCTCCTACAATGAGCAGTTCTTC. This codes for CASSLAGGSYNEQFF.

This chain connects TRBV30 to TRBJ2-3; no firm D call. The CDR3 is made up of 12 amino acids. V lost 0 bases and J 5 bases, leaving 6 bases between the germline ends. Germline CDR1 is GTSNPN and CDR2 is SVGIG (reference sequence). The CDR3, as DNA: TGTGCCTGGAGTGTAATGGGAGATACGCAGTATTTT. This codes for CAWSVMGDTQYF.

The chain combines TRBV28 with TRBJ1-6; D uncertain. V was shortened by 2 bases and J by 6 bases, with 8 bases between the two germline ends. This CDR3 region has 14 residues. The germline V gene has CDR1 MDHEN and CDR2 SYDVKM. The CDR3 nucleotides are TGTGCCAGCAGTTTAATGGGTAGTAATTCACCCCTCCACTTT. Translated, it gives CASSLMGSNSPLHF.

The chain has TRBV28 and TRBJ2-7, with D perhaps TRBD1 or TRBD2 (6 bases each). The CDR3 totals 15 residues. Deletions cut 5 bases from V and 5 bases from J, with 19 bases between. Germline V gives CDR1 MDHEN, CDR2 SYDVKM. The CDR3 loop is CASSLISRGLDEQYF. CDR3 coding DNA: TGTGCCAGCAGTCTAATCTCTCGGGGGCTGGACGAGCAGTACTTC.

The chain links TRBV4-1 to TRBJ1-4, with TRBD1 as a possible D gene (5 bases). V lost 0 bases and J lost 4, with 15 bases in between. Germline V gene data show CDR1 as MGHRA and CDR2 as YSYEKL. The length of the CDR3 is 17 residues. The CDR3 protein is CASSQDGLGTLNEKLFF. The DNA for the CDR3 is TGCGCCAGCAGCCAAGATGGACTAGGGACTCTTAATGAAAAACTGTTTTTT.

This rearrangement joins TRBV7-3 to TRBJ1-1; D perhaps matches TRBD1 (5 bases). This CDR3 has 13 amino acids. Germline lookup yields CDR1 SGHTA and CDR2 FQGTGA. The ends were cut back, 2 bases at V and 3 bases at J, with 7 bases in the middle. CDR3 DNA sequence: TGTGCCAGCAGCTTAGACAGCGACACTGAAGCTTTCTTT. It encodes CASSLDSDTEAFF.

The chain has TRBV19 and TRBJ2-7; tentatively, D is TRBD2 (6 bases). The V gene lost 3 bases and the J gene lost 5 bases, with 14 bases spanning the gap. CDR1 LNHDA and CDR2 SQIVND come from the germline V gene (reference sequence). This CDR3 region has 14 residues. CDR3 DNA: TGTGCCAGTAGTATTGGAGGTTGGAGGGACGAGCAGTACTTC. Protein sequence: CASSIGGWRDEQYF.

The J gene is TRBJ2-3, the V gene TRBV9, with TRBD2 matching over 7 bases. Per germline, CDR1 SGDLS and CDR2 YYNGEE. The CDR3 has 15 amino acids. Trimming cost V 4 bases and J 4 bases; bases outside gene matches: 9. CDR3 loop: CASSPAGGGSDTQYF. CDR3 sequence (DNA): TGTGCCAGCAGCCCCGCCGGCGGGGGTTCAGATACGCAGTATTTT.

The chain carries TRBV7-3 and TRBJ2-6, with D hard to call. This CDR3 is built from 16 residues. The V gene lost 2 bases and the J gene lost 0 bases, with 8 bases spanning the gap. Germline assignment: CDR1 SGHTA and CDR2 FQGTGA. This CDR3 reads CASSLGSFSGANVLTF. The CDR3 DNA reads TGTGCCAGCAGCTTAGGATCCTTCTCTGGGGCCAACGTCCTGACTTTC.

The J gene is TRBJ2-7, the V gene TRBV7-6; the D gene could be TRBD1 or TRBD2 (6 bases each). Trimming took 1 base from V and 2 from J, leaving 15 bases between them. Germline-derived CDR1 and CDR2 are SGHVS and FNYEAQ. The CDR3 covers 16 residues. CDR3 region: CASSLGGTGTAYEQYF. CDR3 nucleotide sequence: TGTGCCAGCAGCTTAGGGGGTACAGGGACTGCCTACGAGCAGTACTTC.

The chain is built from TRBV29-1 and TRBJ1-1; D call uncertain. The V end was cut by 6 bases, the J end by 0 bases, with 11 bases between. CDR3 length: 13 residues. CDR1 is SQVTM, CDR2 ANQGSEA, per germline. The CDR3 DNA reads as TGCAGCGTGGAGGCGACGATGAACACTGAAGCTTTCTTT. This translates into CSVEATMNTEAFF.

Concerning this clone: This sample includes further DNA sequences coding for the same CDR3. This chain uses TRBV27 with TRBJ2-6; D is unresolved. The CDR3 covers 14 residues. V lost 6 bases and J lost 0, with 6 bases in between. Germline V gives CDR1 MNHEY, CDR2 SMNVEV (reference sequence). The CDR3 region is CASSSLSGANVLTF. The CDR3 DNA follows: TGTGCCAGCAGCAGCCTCTCTGGGGCCAACGTCCTGACTTTC.

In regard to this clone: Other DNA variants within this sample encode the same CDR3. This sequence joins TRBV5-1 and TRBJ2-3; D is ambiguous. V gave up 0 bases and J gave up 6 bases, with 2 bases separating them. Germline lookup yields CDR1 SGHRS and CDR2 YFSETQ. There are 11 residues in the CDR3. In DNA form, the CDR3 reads TGCGCCAGCAGCTTGGGGGATACGCAGTATTTT. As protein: CASSLGDTQYF.